The subject of this entry is one T cell receptor beta chain. This record comes from a study of shared clonotypes between healthy human individuals. Naive CD8 cells comprised CD45RO-negative, CCR7-positively selected cells, excluding terminally differentiated effector memory CD45RA+ cells. TCRdb's table, derived via immunoSEQ multiplex PCR, lists solely in-frame clones and lacks some. The data show some 2 million clones, less than 95% seen once. Sequencing was carried out using naive CD8+ T cells sorted from blood. This clonotype was sampled from a man between 18 and 29 years old in good health.

The CDR3 sequence: CASSLSAGEFGQPQHF. CDR3 nucleotides: TGTGCCAGCAGTTTATCGGCAGGGGAGTTTGGTCAGCCCCAGCATTTT. This rearrangement joins TRBV27 to TRBJ1-5; a weak D match, TRBD1 (6 bases). Germline lookup yields CDR1 MNHEY and CDR2 SMNVEV (reference sequence). The CDR3 runs to 16 residues. Trimming removed 0 bases from V and 6 bases from J, with 15 bases in between.